The T cell receptor (beta chain) described here comes from a study of neurological immune-mediated disorders. Study-wide findings and caveats: No expanded-clone CDR3 amino acid sequence recurred across subjects, suggesting private TCR-beta repertoires. The greatest TCR clonal expansion appeared in HTLV-1-associated myelopathy and the smallest, falling below healthy controls, in multiple sclerosis.

Germline V gene sequence: CDR1 SGHRS, CDR2 YFSETQ. V gave up 0 bases and J gave up 0 bases, with 7 bases separating them. The CDR3 contains 14 residues. Details on this clonotype: What it binds is not known.

cDNA synthesis was performed by 5'RACE with 10-nucleotide random UMIs. Using its own MiXCR run on the 5' RACE reads, TCRdb lists one record per CDR3 protein. Among fewer than 75,000 distinct CDR3 sequences, 4.5% to 5.5% were seen once, and the ten largest hold around 7%. J is TRBJ2-7 and V is TRBV5-1, with D unresolved. The sequenced material came from PBMCs. This receptor was identified in a man aged 25 to 45 with multiple sclerosis. The DNA for the CDR3 is TGCGCCAGCAGCTTGGGCGGAACCTCCTACGAGCAGTACTTC. It translates to CASSLGGTSYEQYF. Complete variable domain (other parts from reference TRBV5-1 and TRBJ2-7): KAGVTQTPRYLIKTRGQQVTLSCSPISGHRSVSWYQQTPGQGLQFLFEYFSETQRNKGNFPGRFSGRQFSNSRSEMNVSTLELGDSALYLCASSLGGTSYEQYFGPGTRLTVT.